This entry lists 25 T cell receptor beta chains sequenced from one sample in a study of vaccination effects on CD4 cells after COVID-19. Researchers isolated CD4+ T cells once about 11 days of culture had elapsed. Sequencing used immunoSEQ multiplex PCR; TCRdb keeps in-frame clones, though not all of them. Among 70,000 or so clones, roughly three quarters were seen once, and the ten largest hold approximately 2%. Their antigen targets remain unknown. The source material was CD4+ T cells from PBMCs cultured without peptide, sampled before COVID-19 vaccination. These receptors came from a human donor who received a COVID-19 vaccine.

This chain's CDR3 is CASSLTGNAEKLFF. The CDR3 DNA is TGTGCCAGCTCACTAACAGGGAACGCTGAAAAACTGTTTTTT. The chain couples TRBV18 to TRBJ1-4; a weak D match, TRBD1 (6 bases). The ends were cut back, 4 bases at V and 7 bases at J, with 13 bases in the middle. In germline, CDR1 is KGHSH, CDR2 LQKENI. The CDR3 is made up of 14 amino acids.

The chain carries TRBV10-3 and TRBJ1-2; D gene unclear. The CDR3 extends over 13 amino acids. Trimming took 7 bases from V and 7 from J, leaving 16 bases between them. Germline-derived CDR1 and CDR2 are ENHRY and SYGVKD. CDR3 bases: TGTGCCATCAACGACGGTTCCTATGTTGGCTACACCTTC. Protein: CAINDGSYVGYTF.

The chain joins TRBV3-1 (or the pseudogene TRBV3-2) to TRBJ2-5, with D perhaps given as TRBD1 or TRBD2 (7 bases each). In germline, CDR1 is LGHDT, CDR2 YNNKEL (reference sequence). V was shortened by 6 bases and J by 1 base, with 15 bases between the two germline ends. This CDR3 is built from 15 residues. The DNA for the CDR3 is TGTGCCAGCAGAGCGGGACAGACGATCCAAGAGACCCAGTACTTC. This codes for CASRAGQTIQETQYF.

The chain combines TRBV14 with TRBJ1-5; D is unresolved. V lost 3 bases and J lost 5, with 17 bases in between. Germline CDR1 reads SGHDN; CDR2 reads FVKESK. The CDR3 sequence is 16 residues long. The CDR3 nucleotides read TGTGCCAGCAGCCAGACCCCTCGTTGGGAGTATCAGCCCCAGCATTTT. This sequence encodes CASSQTPRWEYQPQHF.

This clone has just one count. The genes are TRBV19 and TRBJ2-1; D unclear. Germline-derived CDR1 and CDR2 are LNHDA and SQIVND (reference sequence). V was shortened by 5 bases and J by 4 bases, with 15 bases between the two germline ends. This CDR3 comprises 15 residues. The CDR3 bases are TGTGCCAGTAGTCCACCGGGCCGTCCATACAATGAGCAGTTCTTC. Its translation: CASSPPGRPYNEQFF.

CDR3 DNA: TGTGCCAGCAGCCCGGGGGGCGCACGGACTGAAGCTTTCTTT. This translates into CASSPGGARTEAFF. This chain links TRBV5-4 with TRBJ1-1; D perhaps matches TRBD1 (6 bases). The CDR3 is 14 residues long. V shed 4 bases and J shed 5 bases, with 15 bases lying between them. Germline V CDR1 and CDR2: SGHNT, YYREEE (reference sequence).

The rearrangement joins TRBV2 to TRBJ1-5, with 9 bases identical to TRBD1. V was clipped by 6 bases and J by 6 bases; unmatched bases: 3. Germline V gene sequence: CDR1 SNHLY, CDR2 FYNNEI. This CDR3 spans 13 amino acids. CDR3 residues: CASSLDRGQPQHF. The CDR3 nucleotides read TGTGCCAGCAGCTTGGACAGGGGTCAGCCCCAGCATTTT.

This chain uses TRBV29-1 with TRBJ2-1, with D possibly being TRBD1 (5 bases). Germline lookup yields CDR1 SQVTM and CDR2 ANQGSEA. The CDR3 consists of 12 residues. Trimming left V 8 bases short and J 5 bases short, with 13 bases between. CDR3 DNA sequence: TGCAGCACTGAAGGGGCGGACAATGAGCAGTTCTTC. It encodes CSTEGADNEQFF.

This chain uses TRBV4-2 with TRBJ1-4, with TRBD1 identical over 8 bases. J lost 8 bases, V lost 8 bases, and 13 bases had no gene match. Germline CDR1 reads LGHNA; CDR2 reads YNFKEQ. The CDR3 totals 15 residues. CDR3 sequence reads: CASSSQGAIGEKLFF. As DNA, the CDR3 is TGTGCCAGCTCCTCTCAGGGGGCAATCGGCGAAAAACTGTTTTTT.

The chain couples TRBV7-3 to TRBJ2-2; 9 bases are shared with TRBD1. Trimming removed 2 bases from V and 6 bases from J; junction bases left unmatched: 4. CDR3 size: 15 residues. The germline V gene has CDR1 SGHTA and CDR2 FQGTGA. CDR3 region: CASSLRQGGPGELFF. The CDR3 DNA is TGTGCCAGCAGCTTACGACAGGGGGGCCCCGGGGAGCTGTTTTTT.

V gene TRBV29-1 combines with J gene TRBJ2-1; 7 nucleotides align to TRBD1. J gave up 8 bases and V 5 bases, and 6 bases lay outside the gene matches. CDR1 SQVTM and CDR2 ANQGSEA come from the germline V gene. The CDR3 is 12 residues long. The CDR3 loop is CSVTGAGDEQFF. As DNA, the CDR3 is TGCAGCGTTACAGGGGCGGGCGATGAGCAGTTCTTC.

The rearrangement links TRBV7-2 to TRBJ2-5, with TRBD2 matching over 9 bases. The V segment lost 5 bases and the J segment 5 bases; nucleotides outside the gene matches: 6. In germline, CDR1 is SGHTA, CDR2 FQGNSA. This CDR3 is 14 amino acids long. CDR3 DNA sequence: TGTGCCAGCAGCCGCGGGGGGGCGAGGGAGACCCAGTACTTC. Translation: CASSRGGARETQYF.

The chain is built from TRBV28 and TRBJ2-3; unclear D gene. CDR1 MDHEN and CDR2 SYDVKM come from the germline V gene. CDR3 length: 12 amino acids. Between the trimmed V and J ends, which lost 1 base and 4 bases, there was a span of 3 bases. CDR3 DNA: TGTGCCAGCAGTTTATATCCAGATACGCAGTATTTT. Translating gives CASSLYPDTQYF.

This clone was detected a few times. The chain combines TRBV27 with TRBJ2-3, with D possibly matching TRBD2 (7 bases). The CDR3 has 15 residues. Germline V gene sequence: CDR1 MNHEY, CDR2 SMNVEV (reference sequence). V was shortened by 4 bases and J by 1 base, with 12 bases between the two germline ends. CDR3 bases: TGTGCCAGCAGTTATCGGGGGGCCGGCACAGATACGCAGTATTTT. Residues: CASSYRGAGTDTQYF.

The chain combines TRBV7-3 with TRBJ2-2; a weak D match, TRBD2 (7 bases). V was shortened by 0 bases and J by 6 bases, with 20 bases between the two germline ends. The CDR3 sequence is 18 residues long. Germline V lookup: CDR1 SGHTA, CDR2 FQGTGA. The CDR3 reads CASSLTRPQGGDSGELFF. DNA for the CDR3: TGTGCCAGCAGCTTAACAAGGCCACAAGGGGGGGATTCCGGGGAGCTGTTTTTT.

The chain is built from TRBV9 and TRBJ2-2; D gene unclear. CDR3 length equals 15 residues. CDR1 and CDR2 (germline): SGDLS, YYNGEE. Trimming pared 6 bases from V and 1 base from J, leaving 13 bases between. The CDR3 reads CASTSSVGNTGELFF. The CDR3 DNA reads as TGTGCCAGCACTTCAAGTGTGGGGAACACCGGGGAGCTGTTTTTT.

CDR3 coding DNA: TGTGCCAGCAGTGACATCTGGCAGGATTCAGTCTACACCTTC. Encoded protein: CASSDIWQDSVYTF. The chain couples TRBV6-4 to TRBJ1-2, with no clear D. Germline V gives CDR1 MRHNA, CDR2 SNTAGT. The CDR3 has 14 residues. V gave up 2 bases and J gave up 10 bases, with 17 bases separating them.

The CDR3 sequence: CASSPGGNRGGNQPQHF. CDR3 nucleotides: TGTGCTAGCTCTCCGGGAGGGAACCGCGGAGGGAATCAGCCCCAGCATTTT. This rearrangement joins TRBV12-5 to TRBJ1-5; D ambiguous. The V gene's germline CDR1 is LGHNT and CDR2 FRNRAP. Trimming pared 9 bases from V and 4 bases from J, leaving 25 bases between. This CDR3 has 17 residues.

A few counts support this clone. The V call is TRBV10-1, the J call TRBJ1-4; possible D gene TRBD1, 5 bases. CDR3 length equals 12 residues. Germline CDR1 reads WNHNN; CDR2 reads SYGVQD (reference sequence). Trimming shortened V by 6 bases and J by 7 bases, and 9 bases separated the two germline ends. The CDR3 bases are TGCGCCAGCAGCGACCAGGGTGAAAAACTGTTTTTT. Amino acids: CASSDQGEKLFF.

The chain couples TRBV5-1 to TRBJ1-1; D gene uncertain. Germline assignment: CDR1 SGHRS and CDR2 YFSETQ. V lost 2 bases, J lost 0 bases, and 5 bases lay in between. The CDR3 has 13 amino acids. The CDR3 spells CASSFRVNTEAFF. The CDR3 nucleotides are TGCGCCAGCAGCTTTAGGGTGAACACTGAAGCTTTCTTT. The complete variable domain, with remaining parts taken from reference TRBV5-1 and TRBJ1-1, reads KAGVTQTPRYLIKTRGQQVTLSCSPISGHRSVSWYQQTPGQGLQFLFEYFSETQRNKGNFPGRFSGRQFSNSRSEMNVSTLELGDSALYLCASSFRVNTEAFFGQGTRLTVV.

This clone has a handful of counts. The gene calls are TRBV11-2 and TRBJ2-2; TRBD2 aligns across 9 bases. V was pared by 1 base and J by 10 bases, with 4 bases of the junction left unmatched. Per germline, CDR1 SGHAT and CDR2 FQNNGV. The CDR3 length is 14 residues. The CDR3 region has the DNA TGTGCCAGCAGCTTAGGCGGGGGGGCCGAGGAGCTGTTTTTT. This encodes CASSLGGGAEELFF.

The chain recombines TRBV5-1 with TRBJ2-1, with D perhaps TRBD1 (5 bases). CDR1 is SGHRS, CDR2 YFSETQ, per germline. CDR3 length: 15 residues. V lost 4 bases to trimming and J lost 5 bases, with 16 bases between them. The DNA of the CDR3 is TGCGCCAGCAGCGAGTCCCCAGGACAAGACAATGAGCAGTTCTTC. It specifies CASSESPGQDNEQFF.

The V and J genes are TRBV3-1 (or the pseudogene TRBV3-2) and TRBJ1-1; D gene unclear. CDR3 size: 12 residues. Germline V CDR1 and CDR2: LGHDT, YNNKEL (reference sequence). Trimming removed 4 bases from V and 6 bases from J, with 9 bases in between. The CDR3 loop reads CASSLHSAEAFF. CDR3 bases: TGTGCCAGCAGCCTACACTCCGCTGAAGCTTTCTTT.

This clone was seen a few times. This chain joins TRBV7-8 and TRBJ2-1; TRBD1 aligns across 10 bases. V was clipped by 4 bases and J by 6 bases; unmatched bases: 9. The CDR3 is 16 amino acids. Germline V lookup: CDR1 SGHVS, CDR2 FQNEAQ. DNA of the CDR3: TGTGCCAGCAGCTCATGGGGGACAGGGGATCCCAATGAGCAGTTCTTC. Protein: CASSSWGTGDPNEQFF.

This sequence joins TRBV6-5 and TRBJ2-3, with 7 bases fitting TRBD1. V dropped 2 bases and J dropped 4; count of bases not matched to a gene: 3. This CDR3 region has 14 residues. Per germline, CDR1 MNHEY and CDR2 SVGAGI. The CDR3 region is CASSYRQGADTQYF. The CDR3 nucleotides are TGTGCCAGCAGTTACAGGCAGGGGGCAGATACGCAGTATTTT.